The next 30 T cell receptor beta chains were all read from a single sample in a study of CD8+CD57+ T cells in acquired aplastic anemia. The template for TCR beta VDJ and CDR3 sequence profiling was genomic DNA. TCRdb used MiXCR to reprocess the reads, holding one entry per CDR3 protein. The data show about 180,000 distinct CDR3 sequences, less than 50% seen once. CD8+CD57+ cell expansion had been shown by flow cytometry in patients chosen for sequencing. The source material was sorted CD4+, CD8+, or CD8+CD57+ T cells (not recorded which) from PBMCs. The receptor source for this set is a human donor with aplastic anemia.

Details on this clonotype: This is likely a read error, given that the CDR3 carries no conserved phenylalanine or tryptophan at its end. This sequence joins TRBV12-3 or TRBV12-4 and TRBJ2-5, with D perhaps matching TRBD2 (6 bases). The CDR3 loop spans 11 amino acids. Trimming removed 3 bases from V and 7 bases from J, with 6 bases in between. CDR3 in amino acids: CASSFGGTQYS. The CDR3 DNA is TGTGCCAGCAGTTTCGGGGGGACCCAGTACTCC.

Concerning this clonotype itself: Since a much larger clone is just one base distant, this may be a read error. V is TRBV4-3 and J is TRBJ2-5; D is possibly TRBD2 (6 bases). The ends were cut back, 4 bases at V and 9 bases at J, with 21 bases in the middle. CDR3 length: 15 amino acids. The germline gives CDR1 LGHNA, CDR2 YSLEER. CDR3 region: CASSPGPNRGEAQYF. In DNA form, the CDR3 reads TGCGCCAGCAGCCCTGGGCCCAATAGAGGGGAGGCCCAGTACTTC.

In this sample, this clonotype turned up once. This sequence joins TRBV28 and TRBJ2-5; D remains ambiguous. The germline V gene has CDR1 MDHEN and CDR2 SYDVKM. The CDR3 totals 14 residues. V gave up 4 bases and J gave up 6 bases, with 15 bases separating them. The CDR3 loop reads CASSSYTNRQTQYF. DNA for the CDR3: TGTGCCAGCAGTTCCTATACTAACCGCCAGACCCAGTACTTC.

The chain uses TRBV11-1 and TRBJ2-7; D remains unclear. Near its end, the DNA agrees better with TRBJ2-1, so the J call may be wrong. Germline CDR1 and CDR2: SGHAT and FQDESV (reference sequence). The CDR3 contains 11 residues. Written as DNA, the CDR3 is TGTGCCAGCACGAACGACAATGAGCAGTTCTTC. It yields the protein CASTNDNEQFF.

This chain connects TRBV7-9 to TRBJ1-3; D is undetermined. With 3 bases removed from V and 4 bases from J, the gap between germline ends came to 7 bases. Germline CDR1 and CDR2: SEHNR and FQNEAQ (reference sequence). The CDR3 covers 13 residues. The CDR3 bases are TGTGCCAGCAGCTTTGAGGTGGGAAACACCATATATTTT. It encodes CASSFEVGNTIYF.

This clonotype was observed once. The chain recombines TRBV20-1 with TRBJ1-6, with a possible D match to TRBD1 (5 bases). Germline-derived CDR1 and CDR2 are DFQATT and SNEGSKA (reference sequence). This CDR3 comprises 17 residues. Trimming took off 0 bases at V and 6 bases at J, with 18 bases between the two ends. The CDR3 here is CSARDEGKWGRNSPLHF. The CDR3 coding sequence is TGCAGTGCTAGAGATGAAGGGAAGTGGGGACGTAATTCACCCCTCCACTTT.

The rearrangement links TRBV19 to TRBJ1-6, with TRBD1 matching over 8 bases. The CDR3 runs to 13 residues. V lost 8 bases, J lost 10 bases, and 7 bases stayed unmatched. CDR1 is LNHDA, CDR2 SQIVND, per germline (reference sequence). The CDR3 DNA is TGTGCCAGTTCTAGGACAGGGTTGTCACCCCTCCACTTT. Its translation is CASSRTGLSPLHF.

This chain links TRBV15 with TRBJ2-7; unclear D gene. Trimming took 0 bases from V and 0 from J, leaving 6 bases between them. This CDR3 region has 14 residues. The germline gives CDR1 LNHNV, CDR2 YYDKDF (reference sequence). CDR3 amino acids: CATSRDRSSYEQYF. The CDR3 nucleotides read TGTGCCACCAGCAGAGATAGGAGCTCCTACGAGCAGTACTTC.

The chain carries TRBV29-1 and TRBJ2-5; D gene uncertain. Per the germline V gene, CDR1 is SQVTM and CDR2 is ANQGSEA. The CDR3 covers 11 residues. V dropped 1 base and J dropped 9 bases, with 9 bases sitting between them. CDR3 sequence reads: CSVEAGRPQYF. The CDR3 coding sequence is TGCAGCGTTGAAGCGGGTCGTCCCCAGTACTTC. Drawing the rest from reference TRBV29-1 and TRBJ2-5, the complete variable domain is SAVISQKPSRDICQRGTSLTIQCQVDSQVTMMFWYRQQPGQSLTLIATANQGSEATYESGFVIDKFPISRPNLTFSTLTVSNMSPEDSSIYLCSVEAGRPQYFGPGTRLLVL.

This clonotype was detected many times. The chain has TRBV5-1 and TRBJ2-6; D not certain. There are 16 residues in the CDR3. CDR1 and CDR2 (germline): SGHRS, YFSETQ. The V end lost 0 bases, the J end lost 1 base, and 8 bases lay between the germline ends. DNA for the CDR3: TGCGCCAGCAGCTTGGCCATAAGGTCTGGGGCCAACGTCCTGACTTTC. It is translated as CASSLAIRSGANVLTF. Supplemented by reference TRBV5-1 and TRBJ2-6, the full variable domain reads KAGVTQTPRYLIKTRGQQVTLSCSPISGHRSVSWYQQTPGQGLQFLFEYFSETQRNKGNFPGRFSGRQFSNSRSEMNVSTLELGDSALYLCASSLAIRSGANVLTFGAGSRLTVL.

By its share, this clonotype is medium-sized. The gene calls are TRBV9 and TRBJ1-6, with unresolved D. Germline lookup yields CDR1 SGDLS and CDR2 YYNGEE. V gave up 7 bases and J gave up 7 bases, with 9 bases separating them. The CDR3 is 12 amino acids. This chain's CDR3 is CASGGANSPLHF. Here the CDR3 DNA reads TGTGCCAGCGGAGGAGCAAATTCACCCCTCCACTTT.

This clonotype has ten or more counts. This chain connects TRBV25-1 to TRBJ2-3; a possible D gene is TRBD2 (6 bases). Trimming took 3 bases from V and 4 from J, leaving 23 bases between them. CDR1 is MGHDK and CDR2 is SYGVNS in the germline V gene. This CDR3 region has 18 residues. In DNA, the CDR3 is TGTGCCAGCAGTGATGATTTCGGGACTGCGTTCAATCCAGATACGCAGTATTTT. Amino acid sequence: CASSDDFGTAFNPDTQYF.

The genes are TRBV7-2 and TRBJ2-3; no reliable D call. Trimming took off 10 bases at V and 3 bases at J, with 8 bases between the two ends. CDR3 length: 11 residues. Germline-derived CDR1 and CDR2 are SGHTA and FQGNSA. CDR3 nucleotides: TGTGCCACGTCTATAACAGATACGCAGTATTTT. It codes for CATSITDTQYF.

With regard to this clonotype: Likely a read error: the CDR3 ends without its conserved phenylalanine or tryptophan. The chain recombines TRBV29-1 with TRBJ2-1; tentatively, D is TRBD2 (5 bases). Trimming removed 1 base at V and 2 bases at J, with 9 bases between. Germline CDR1 and CDR2: SQVTM and ANQGSEA. This CDR3 is built from 14 residues. CDR3 in DNA: TGCAGCGTTGAAGTGGGAGTCACCTACAATGAGCAGTTCGTC. It is translated as CSVEVGVTYNEQFV.

The rearrangement uses TRBV7-9 and TRBJ2-5, with TRBD2 matching over 8 bases. CDR3 length: 14 residues. Germline CDR1 SEHNR, CDR2 FQNEAQ (reference sequence). V lost 5 bases to trimming and J lost 3 bases; unmatched junction nucleotides: 5. CDR3 amino acids: CASSRAGEEETQYF. As DNA, the CDR3 is TGTGCCAGCAGCAGAGCGGGGGAGGAAGAGACCCAGTACTTC. Full variable domain (remainder filled in from reference TRBV7-9 and TRBJ2-5): DTGVSQNPRHKITKRGQNVTFRCDPISEHNRLYWYRQTLGQGPEFLTYFQNEAQLEKSRLLSDRFSAERPKGSFSTLEIQRTEQGDSAMYLCASSRAGEEETQYFGPGTRLLVL.

The chain carries TRBV10-3 and TRBJ1-1; D is possibly TRBD1 (5 bases). The length of the CDR3 is 15 residues. CDR1 is ENHRY and CDR2 is SYGVKD in the germline V gene. V was trimmed by 6 bases and J by 0 bases, leaving 14 bases between them. CDR3 sequence (DNA): TGTGCCATCAGAGGGACCGGAAACATGAACACTGAAGCTTTCTTT. Translation: CAIRGTGNMNTEAFF.

The chain recombines TRBV29-1 with TRBJ2-7; 8 bases map to TRBD1. There are 12 residues in the CDR3. V lost 8 bases and J lost 4; bases outside the gene matches: 7. The germline CDR1 and CDR2 sequences are SQVTM and ANQGSEA. In DNA, the CDR3 is TGCAGCTCCCGGACAGGGCCGTACGAGCAGTACTTC. Its protein product is CSSRTGPYEQYF.

The rearrangement joins TRBV15 to TRBJ2-3; D possibly corresponds to TRBD2 (6 bases). The V end lost 5 bases, the J end lost 3 bases, and 15 bases lay between the germline ends. The germline V gene encodes CDR1 LNHNV and CDR2 YYDKDF (reference sequence). The CDR3 is 15 residues long. The CDR3, as DNA: TGTGCCACCAGCTTACTAGCCGAAGAGACAGATACGCAGTATTTT. This encodes CATSLLAEETDTQYF.

This clonotype was counted many times. The chain links TRBV12-3 or TRBV12-4 to TRBJ1-1; D remains unclear. This CDR3 spans 14 amino acids. Trimming took off 5 bases at V and 1 base at J, with 11 bases between the two ends. The CDR3 here is CASSPQHSNTEAFF. The CDR3 nucleotides are TGTGCCAGCAGTCCCCAACACTCGAACACTGAAGCTTTCTTT.

This clonotype has ten or more counts. V gene TRBV6-2 or TRBV6-3 combines with J gene TRBJ2-7, with D maybe TRBD1 (6 bases). This CDR3 has 15 amino acids. Germline loops: CDR1 MNHEY, CDR2 SVGEGT. V lost 5 bases, J lost 1 base, and 15 bases lay in between. The CDR3 nucleotides read TGTGCCAGCAGTAAGAGGACAGTCAGTTCCTACGAGCAGTACTTC. It yields the protein CASSKRTVSSYEQYF.

This clonotype occurred many times. V usage is TRBV10-3 and J usage is TRBJ2-7; 7 bases align to TRBD1. Per germline, CDR1 ENHRY and CDR2 SYGVKD. Losses at the gene ends were 4 bases for V and 4 bases for J; bases not matched to a gene: 4. This CDR3 is 13 amino acids long. This chain's CDR3 is CAISVPGQYEQYF. The CDR3 DNA reads as TGTGCCATCAGTGTCCCGGGACAGTACGAGCAGTACTTC.

Comment on this clonotype: Lacking the conserved final phenylalanine or tryptophan, this CDR3 likely reflects a read error. The chain employs TRBV3-1 and TRBJ1-1, with 7 nucleotides matching TRBD1. The J segment lost 4 bases and the V segment lost 5 bases, leaving 7 bases of the junction unmatched. CDR1 and CDR2 (germline): LGHDT, YNNKEL (reference sequence). This CDR3 has 14 amino acids. CDR3 sequence (DNA): TGTGCCAGCAGCAAGACAGGGTTTGGCACTGAAGCTTTCCTT. Translating gives CASSKTGFGTEAFL.

This clonotype was detected ten times or more. For the CDR3, the DNA is TGTGCCAGCAGCCCTGGACTCTCCGGGCAGTACTTC. The encoded protein is CASSPGLSGQYF. V and J are TRBV3-1 and TRBJ2-7, with TRBD2 as a possible D gene (5 bases). Trimming stripped 4 bases from V and 9 bases from J, with 13 bases between. The CDR3 consists of 12 residues. Germline CDR1 LGHDT, CDR2 YNNKEL (reference sequence).

The chain carries TRBV24-1 and TRBJ2-3; the match to TRBD2 covers 15 bases. Germline CDR1 reads KGHDR; CDR2 reads SFDVKD. CDR3 length: 16 amino acids. V lost 6 bases, J lost 5 bases, and 5 bases stayed unmatched. The CDR3 here is CATSKGLAGGKDTQYF. CDR3 bases: TGTGCCACCAGTAAAGGACTAGCGGGAGGGAAAGATACGCAGTATTTT.

V usage is TRBV19 and J usage is TRBJ2-7, with 7 bases identical to TRBD1. The CDR3 is 14 residues long. With 5 bases clipped from V and 4 bases from J, the junction kept 8 bases outside the gene matches. The germline V gene has CDR1 LNHDA and CDR2 SQIVND (reference sequence). The CDR3 DNA reads TGTGCCAGTAGTCCCGACAGGGTGAAGTACGAGCAGTACTTC. This sequence encodes CASSPDRVKYEQYF.

About this clonotype itself: One end of the junction is discordant with germline, which a read error may explain. The chain joins TRBV11-1 to TRBJ2-7, with D tentatively TRBD1 or TRBD2 (6 bases each). The CDR3 has 16 residues. Germline V gives CDR1 SGHAT, CDR2 FQDESV (reference sequence). The CDR3 bases are TGTGCCAGTAGCTTAGTTGGCGGGGACAATACCTACGAGCAGTACTTC. Residues: CASSLVGGDNTYEQYF.

This clonotype was observed at least ten times. The rearrangement links TRBV20-1 to TRBJ1-4; D is ambiguous. This CDR3 contains 13 residues. Trimming left V 6 bases short and J 4 bases short, with 12 bases between. Germline V gene lookup returns CDR1 DFQATT and CDR2 SNEGSKA (reference sequence). In DNA, the CDR3 is TGCAGTGCGAAGGCGGGGAGTAATGAAAAACTGTTTTTT. Amino acid sequence: CSAKAGSNEKLFF.

This clonotype was seen at least ten times. The chain uses TRBV7-9 and TRBJ2-7; 10 bases fit TRBD2. Germline assignment: CDR1 SEHNR and CDR2 FQNEAQ (reference sequence). The J segment lost 4 bases and the V segment lost 4 bases, leaving 4 bases of the junction unmatched. The CDR3 has 14 amino acids. CDR3 sequence reads: CASSSSGSQYEQYF. Here the CDR3 DNA reads TGTGCCAGCAGCTCTAGCGGGAGTCAGTACGAGCAGTACTTC.

The chain carries TRBV7-9 and TRBJ2-1; D unresolved. V was shortened by 2 bases and J by 6 bases, with 8 bases between the two germline ends. The CDR3 contains 13 residues. CDR1 SEHNR and CDR2 FQNEAQ come from the germline V gene (reference sequence). The CDR3 is CASSLSQPNEQFF. The CDR3, as DNA: TGTGCCAGCAGCTTATCTCAGCCCAATGAGCAGTTCTTC.

This clonotype was detected a few times. The chain carries TRBV20-1 and TRBJ2-7, with TRBD1 identical over 7 bases. Germline CDR1 reads DFQATT; CDR2 reads SNEGSKA (reference sequence). With V trimmed by 1 base and J by 0 bases, 6 bases remained unmatched. The CDR3 loop spans 15 amino acids. The CDR3, as DNA: TGCAGTGCTAGAGGTACAGGGGACGGCTCCTACGAGCAGTACTTC. Amino acids: CSARGTGDGSYEQYF.